The sample holds one count of the clone carrying this T cell receptor beta chain. The record originates from a study of Ad26.COV2.S vaccination and SARS-CoV-2 variants. Study overall: The vaccine Ad26.COV2.S was put into the muscle once, or twice with 56 days between.

Method: immunoSEQ multiplex PCR; TCRdb's copy keeps in-frame clones and lacks some. Of a few hundred thousand clones in the sample, roughly 90% were seen once. Documented treatment: 15 to 20 received Ad26.COV2.S at low or high dose, single or two shots; about five received placebo; per-sample allocation not given. Specimen acquisition occurred on day 63 following the initial vaccine or placebo injection. Trimming pared 2 bases from V and 4 bases from J, leaving 9 bases between. The CDR3 spans 13 residues. Germline loops: CDR1 SEHNR, CDR2 FQNEAQ (reference sequence). Here the sequenced sample was peripheral blood, taken in a trial of Ad26.COV2.S vaccine versus placebo. The origin of this receptor is a person aged 18-65 years who received the Ad26.COV2.S COVID-19 vaccine or a placebo. This sequence joins TRBV7-9 and TRBJ2-7; possibly TRBD1 for D (6 bases). DNA for the CDR3: TGTGCCAGCAGCTTACCAGGGGTATACGAGCAGTACTTC. Translating it yields CASSLPGVYEQYF.